This TCR beta chain is drawn from a study of identical twins (dated by TCRdb to about 2016). Context from the whole study: TCR alpha and beta repertoires from monozygotic twins, unrelated adults of various ages and cord blood were deep-sequenced to test whether fetal clonotypes persist. Replicate twin experiments were performed at different times using different library preparation protocols to rule out contamination.

Concerning this clonotype itself: Its specific antigen is unknown. Nothing much larger sits one base from this clone, and base qualities are not available.

Only healthy Caucasian donors were included. Three pairs of female monozygotic twins, all aged roughly 18 to 29 years, made up the twin cohort. Positive isolation kits from Invitrogen were used to isolate CD4+ and CD8+ T cell populations. The research as a whole found: In beta out-of-frame sequences, excess twin sharing was weaker, because having fewer shared sequences lowered the signal-to-noise ratio. Compared with coincidental sharing between unrelated individuals, an excess of low generation-probability sequences was observed among out-of-frame TCR alpha sequences shared between twins. Abundant cord blood beta clonotypes carried fewer insertions; young adult naive repertoires showed a weaker similar trend, while memory repertoires showed none. Zero-insertion analyses could be partly confounded by invariant T cells such as MAIT and iNKT, though diverse VJ usage argued against such confounding for most clonotypes. Because the same donors could not be followed over many years, the conclusions relied on cross-sectional statistical analysis. Out-of-frame TCR alpha sharing in monozygotic twins was systematically underestimated by recombination models, whereas sharing between unrelated individuals was in agreement with the recombination models.

Libraries came from 5' RACE. The sample was run on an Illumina HiSeq 2000. A universal primer binding site was added through template switching, and the final cDNA carried a unique molecular identifier so that TCR cDNA molecules could be counted accurately. Specific primers in the conserved constant-segment region were used to synthesize first-strand cDNA for the TCR alpha and beta chains. To control for contamination, every cDNA library carried two barcodes: a SMART-Mk sample barcode plus Illumina barcodes. TruSeq adapter sequences, together with Illumina sample barcodes, were added in two successive PCR steps. TCR alpha and beta cDNA libraries were sequenced on the Illumina HiSeq platform with custom primers. The source study handled its data this way. Unique molecular identifiers were extracted from raw reads with MiGEC, and CDR3 positions were determined with MiXCR. Recombination models were inferred per individual with the repgenHMM and IGoR tools using an EM algorithm. The analysis of shared clonotypes was done with the tcR package in R, with sharing normalized by the product of cloneset sizes. To study raw recombination free of thymic and clonal selection effects, out-of-frame nonproductive sequences were analyzed. The public reads were quality trimmed at Q25 with fastp and then assembled into clones with MiXCR by TCRdb, keeping productive beta chains. For every CDR3 protein sequence, its rows merge into one entry that carries the most common genes and DNA. The V and J calls were determined by TCRdb, not by the authors. The sample contains approximately 300,000 distinct CDR3 sequences, roughly 9.8% of them found a single time. Roughly 7% of the sample belongs to the ten largest clones.

As encoded in the germline V gene, CDR1 is ENHRY while CDR2 is SYGVKD. The CDR3 runs 14 amino acids, cysteine and phenylalanine included. The read is trimmed to its CDR3 DNA, 42 bases read in frame from base 1. The V end loses 2 bases and the J end loses 5 bases, and a stretch of 11 bases separates them. The sample was also reused in another study, on yellow fever vaccine responses in identical twins. From the second report: According to the authors, in identical twins the way T cells responded to vaccination appeared partly convergent and partly personalized. In identical twins, the study followed T cell clones that responded to the vaccine with precision.

Sequenced sample: CD8+ T cells sorted from blood. The chain was built from TRBV10-3 and TRBJ2-3; the D segment could be TRBD2, given 5 matching bases. This clonotype originated in a woman younger than 35 in good health. In nucleotides, the sequence is TGTGCCATCAGTGAGGGGCCTGAGGGAGATACGCAGTATTTT. It translates to CAISEGPEGDTQYF.